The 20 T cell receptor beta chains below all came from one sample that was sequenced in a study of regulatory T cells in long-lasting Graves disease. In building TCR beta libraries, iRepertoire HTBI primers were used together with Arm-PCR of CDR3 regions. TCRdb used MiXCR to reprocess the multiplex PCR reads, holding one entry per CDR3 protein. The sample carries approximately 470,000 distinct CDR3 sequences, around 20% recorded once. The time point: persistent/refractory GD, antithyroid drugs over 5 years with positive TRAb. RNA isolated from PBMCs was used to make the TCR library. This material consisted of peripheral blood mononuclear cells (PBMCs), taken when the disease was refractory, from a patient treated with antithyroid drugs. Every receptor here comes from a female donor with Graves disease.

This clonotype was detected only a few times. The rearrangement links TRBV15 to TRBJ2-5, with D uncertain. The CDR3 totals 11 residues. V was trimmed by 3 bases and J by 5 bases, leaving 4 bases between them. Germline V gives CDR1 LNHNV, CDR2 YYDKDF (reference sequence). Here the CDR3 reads CATSRGETQYF. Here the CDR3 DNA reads TGTGCCACCAGCAGGGGGGAGACCCAGTACTTC.

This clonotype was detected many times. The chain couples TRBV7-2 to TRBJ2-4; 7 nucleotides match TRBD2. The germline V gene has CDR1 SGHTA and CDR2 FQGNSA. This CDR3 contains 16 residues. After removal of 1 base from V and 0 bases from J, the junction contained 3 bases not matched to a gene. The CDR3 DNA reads TGTGCCAGCAGCTTAGTGGGGGGGATAGCCAAAAACATTCAGTACTTC. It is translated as CASSLVGGIAKNIQYF.

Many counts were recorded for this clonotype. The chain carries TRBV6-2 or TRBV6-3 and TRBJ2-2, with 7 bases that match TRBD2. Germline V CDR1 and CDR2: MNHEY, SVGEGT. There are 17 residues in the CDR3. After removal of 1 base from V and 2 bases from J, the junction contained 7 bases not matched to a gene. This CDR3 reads CASSYLASGANTGELFF. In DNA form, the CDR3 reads TGTGCCAGCAGTTACTTGGCCAGCGGGGCTAACACCGGGGAGCTGTTTTTT.

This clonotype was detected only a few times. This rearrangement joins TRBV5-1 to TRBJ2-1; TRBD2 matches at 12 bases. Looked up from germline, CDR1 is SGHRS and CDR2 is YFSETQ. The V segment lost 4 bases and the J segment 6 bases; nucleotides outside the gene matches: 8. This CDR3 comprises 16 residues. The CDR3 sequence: CASSSLLAGGPNEQFF. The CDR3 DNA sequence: TGCGCCAGCAGCAGCCTCCTAGCGGGAGGGCCCAATGAGCAGTTCTTC.

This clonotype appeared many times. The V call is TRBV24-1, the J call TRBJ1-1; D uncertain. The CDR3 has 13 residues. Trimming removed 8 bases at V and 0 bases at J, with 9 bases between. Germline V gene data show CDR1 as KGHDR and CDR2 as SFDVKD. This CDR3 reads CATTDPMNTEAFF. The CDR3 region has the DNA TGTGCCACCACGGACCCCATGAACACTGAAGCTTTCTTT.

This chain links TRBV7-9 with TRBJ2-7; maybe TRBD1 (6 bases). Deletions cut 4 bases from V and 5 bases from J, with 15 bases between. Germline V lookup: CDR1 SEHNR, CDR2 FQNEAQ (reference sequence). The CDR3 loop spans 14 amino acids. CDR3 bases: TGTGCCAGCAGCTCCACAGGGAGTTACGACGAGCAGTACTTC. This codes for CASSSTGSYDEQYF. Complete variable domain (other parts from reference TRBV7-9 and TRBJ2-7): DTGVSQNPRHKITKRGQNVTFRCDPISEHNRLYWYRQTLGQGPEFLTYFQNEAQLEKSRLLSDRFSAERPKGSFSTLEIQRTEQGDSAMYLCASSSTGSYDEQYFGPGTRLTVT.

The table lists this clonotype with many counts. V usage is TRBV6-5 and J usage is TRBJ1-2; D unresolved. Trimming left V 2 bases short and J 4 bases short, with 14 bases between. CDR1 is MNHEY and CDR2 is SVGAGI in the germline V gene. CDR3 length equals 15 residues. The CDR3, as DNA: TGTGCCAGCAGTTACCGTATCAGATCGGGCTATGGCTACACCTTC. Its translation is CASSYRIRSGYGYTF.

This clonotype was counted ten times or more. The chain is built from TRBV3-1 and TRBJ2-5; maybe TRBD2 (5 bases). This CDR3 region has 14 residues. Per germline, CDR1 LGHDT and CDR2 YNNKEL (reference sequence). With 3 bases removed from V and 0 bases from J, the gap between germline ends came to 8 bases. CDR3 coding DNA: TGTGCCAGCAGCCATAGGCGGGACCAAGAGACCCAGTACTTC. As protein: CASSHRRDQETQYF.

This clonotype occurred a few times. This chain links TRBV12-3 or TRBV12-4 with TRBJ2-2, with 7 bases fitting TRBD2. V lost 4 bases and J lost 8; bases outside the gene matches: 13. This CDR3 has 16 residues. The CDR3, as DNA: TGTGCCAGCAGTTCATCCGGACTAGTCGGGGAAGGGGAGCTGTTTTTT. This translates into CASSSSGLVGEGELFF.

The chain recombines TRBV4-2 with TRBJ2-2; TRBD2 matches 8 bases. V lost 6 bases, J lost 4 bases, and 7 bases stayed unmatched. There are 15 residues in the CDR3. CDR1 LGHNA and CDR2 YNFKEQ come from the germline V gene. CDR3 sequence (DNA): TGTGCCAGCAGTAGTCCGGGACTAGTCACCGGGGAGCTGTTTTTT. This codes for CASSSPGLVTGELFF.

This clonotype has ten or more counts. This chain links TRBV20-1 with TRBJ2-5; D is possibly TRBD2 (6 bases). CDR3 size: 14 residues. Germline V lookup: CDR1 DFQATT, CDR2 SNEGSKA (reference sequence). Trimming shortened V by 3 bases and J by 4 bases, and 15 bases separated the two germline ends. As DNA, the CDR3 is TGCAGTGCTAGCCGGGAGACCTCCCCAGAGACCCAGTACTTC. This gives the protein CSASRETSPETQYF.

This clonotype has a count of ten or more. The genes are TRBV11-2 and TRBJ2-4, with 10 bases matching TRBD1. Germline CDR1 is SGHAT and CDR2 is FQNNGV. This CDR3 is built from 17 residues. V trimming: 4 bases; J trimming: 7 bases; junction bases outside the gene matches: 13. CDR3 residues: CASSYGQGGFPNNIQYF. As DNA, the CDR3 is TGTGCCAGCAGCTACGGACAGGGGGGGTTCCCTAATAACATTCAGTACTTC.

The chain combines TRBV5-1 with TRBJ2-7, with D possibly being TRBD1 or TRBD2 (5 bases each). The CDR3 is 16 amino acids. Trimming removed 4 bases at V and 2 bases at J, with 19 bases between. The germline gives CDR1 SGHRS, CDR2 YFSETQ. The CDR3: CASSSNHGTLTYEQYF. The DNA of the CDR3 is TGCGCCAGCAGCAGCAACCACGGGACGCTAACCTACGAGCAGTACTTC. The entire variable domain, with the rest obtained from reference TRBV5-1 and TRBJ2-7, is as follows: KAGVTQTPRYLIKTRGQQVTLSCSPISGHRSVSWYQQTPGQGLQFLFEYFSETQRNKGNFPGRFSGRQFSNSRSEMNVSTLELGDSALYLCASSSNHGTLTYEQYFGPGTRLTVT.

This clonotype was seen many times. The CDR3 sequence: CASTKTGGLVQPQHF. For the CDR3, the DNA is TGTGCCAGCACCAAGACCGGGGGGCTCGTTCAGCCCCAGCATTTT. The chain is built from TRBV6-1 and TRBJ1-5, with D perhaps TRBD1 (6 bases). The CDR3 consists of 15 residues. Germline assignment: CDR1 MNHNS and CDR2 SASEGT. The germline V and J ends were trimmed by 7 bases and 6 bases, with 19 bases remaining between them.

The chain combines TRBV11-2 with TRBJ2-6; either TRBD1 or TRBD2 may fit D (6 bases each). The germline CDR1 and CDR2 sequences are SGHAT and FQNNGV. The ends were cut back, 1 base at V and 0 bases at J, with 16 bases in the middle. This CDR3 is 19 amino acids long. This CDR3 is CASSLAGGTPYSGANVLTF. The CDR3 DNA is TGTGCCAGCAGCTTAGCTGGGGGGACACCCTACTCTGGGGCCAACGTCCTGACTTTC.

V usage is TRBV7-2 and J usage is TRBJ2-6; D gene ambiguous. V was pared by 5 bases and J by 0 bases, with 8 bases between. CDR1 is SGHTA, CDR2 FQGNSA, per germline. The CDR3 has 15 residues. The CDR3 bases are TGTGCCAGCAGCCTCGTACTCTCTGGGGCCAACGTCCTGACTTTC. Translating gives CASSLVLSGANVLTF. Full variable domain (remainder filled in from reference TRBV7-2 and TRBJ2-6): GAGVSQSPSNKVTEKGKDVELRCDPISGHTALYWYRQSLGQGLEFLIYFQGNSAPDKSGLPSDRFSAERTGGSVSTLTIQRTQQEDSAVYLCASSLVLSGANVLTFGAGSRLTVL.

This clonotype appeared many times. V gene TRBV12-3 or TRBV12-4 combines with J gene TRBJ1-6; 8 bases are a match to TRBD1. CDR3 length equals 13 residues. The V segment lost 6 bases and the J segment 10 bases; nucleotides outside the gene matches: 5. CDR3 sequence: CASSLTGESPLHF. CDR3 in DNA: TGTGCCAGCAGCCTGACAGGGGAATCACCCCTCCACTTT.

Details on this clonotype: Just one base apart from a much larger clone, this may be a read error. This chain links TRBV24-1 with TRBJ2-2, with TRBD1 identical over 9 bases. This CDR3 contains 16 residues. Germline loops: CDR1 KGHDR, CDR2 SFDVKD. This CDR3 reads CATSDQDRGSTGELLF. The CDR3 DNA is TGTGCCACCAGTGACCAGGACAGGGGTAGCACCGGGGAGCTGCTTTTT.

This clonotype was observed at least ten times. CDR3 loop: CASSLVSGFGYTF. The CDR3, as DNA: TGTGCCAGCAGTTTAGTGTCAGGGTTCGGCTACACCTTC. The chain couples TRBV28 to TRBJ1-2, with a weak D call TRBD1 (5 bases). V was pared by 2 bases and J by 8 bases, with 12 bases between. Germline CDR1 is MDHEN and CDR2 is SYDVKM. The CDR3 covers 13 residues.

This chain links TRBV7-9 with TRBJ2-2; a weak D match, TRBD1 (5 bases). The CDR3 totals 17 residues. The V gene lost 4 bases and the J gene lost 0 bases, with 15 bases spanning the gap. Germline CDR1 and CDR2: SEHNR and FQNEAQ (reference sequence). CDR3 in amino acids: CASSSHWAGPNTGELFF. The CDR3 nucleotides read TGTGCCAGCAGCTCCCATTGGGCAGGGCCGAACACCGGGGAGCTGTTTTTT.